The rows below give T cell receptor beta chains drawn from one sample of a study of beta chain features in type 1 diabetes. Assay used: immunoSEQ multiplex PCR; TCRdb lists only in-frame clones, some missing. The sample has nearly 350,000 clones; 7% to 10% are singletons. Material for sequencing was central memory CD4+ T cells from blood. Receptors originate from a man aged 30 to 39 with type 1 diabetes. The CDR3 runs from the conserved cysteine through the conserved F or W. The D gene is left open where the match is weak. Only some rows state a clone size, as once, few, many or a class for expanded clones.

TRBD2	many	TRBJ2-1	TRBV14	CASSPQRGSSDSYNEQFF	TGTGCCAGCAGCCCTCAGCGGGGGAGCTCCGATTCCTACAATGAGCAGTTCTTC
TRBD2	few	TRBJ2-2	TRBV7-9	CASLGVAGTGELFF	TGTGCCAGCCTGGGGGTAGCGGGCACCGGGGAGCTGTTTTTT
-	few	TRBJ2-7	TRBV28	CVVGPRVSYEQYF	TGTGTGGTTGGCCCCAGGGTCTCCTACGAGCAGTACTTC
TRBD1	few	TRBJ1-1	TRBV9	CASSLDAGQTEAFF	TGTGCCAGCAGCTTAGACGCGGGACAGACTGAAGCTTTCTTT
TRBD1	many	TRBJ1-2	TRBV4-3	CASSLAGTGDYGYTF	TGCGCCAGCAGCCTAGCCGGGACAGGGGACTATGGCTACACCTTC
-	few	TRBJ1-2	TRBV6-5	CASRSDSNYGYTF	TGTGCCAGCAGATCCGACAGTAACTATGGCTACACCTTC
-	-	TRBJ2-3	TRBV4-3	CASSQEIRGSGTDTQYF	TGCGCCAGCAGCCAAGAAATAAGGGGCAGTGGCACAGATACGCAGTATTTT
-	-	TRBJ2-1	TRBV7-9	CASSYSEGTYNEQFF	TGTGCCAGCAGCTATTCAGAGGGTACCTACAATGAGCAGTTCTTC
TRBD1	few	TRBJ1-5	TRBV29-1	CSVADRGQDQPQHF	TGCAGCGTAGCAGACAGGGGGCAGGATCAGCCCCAGCATTTT
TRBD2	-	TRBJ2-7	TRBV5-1	CASSLAGTSQYEQYF	TGCGCCAGCAGCTTGGCTGGGACTAGCCAATACGAGCAGTACTTC
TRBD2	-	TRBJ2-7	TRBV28	CASSQVSGAFYEQYF	TGTGCCAGCAGCCAGGTTAGCGGGGCATTCTACGAGCAGTACTTC
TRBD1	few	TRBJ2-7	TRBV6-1	CASNSGTASYEQYF	TGTGCCAGCAACTCCGGGACAGCCTCCTACGAGCAGTACTTC
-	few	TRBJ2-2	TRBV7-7	CASSLGGNTGELFF	TGTGCCAGCAGCTTAGGGGGAAACACCGGGGAGCTGTTTTTT
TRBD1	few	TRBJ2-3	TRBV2	CASSAGTGLTDTQYF	TGTGCCAGCAGTGCCGGGACAGGCCTCACAGATACGCAGTATTTT
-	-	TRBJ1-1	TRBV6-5	CASSSTAGEAFF	TGTGCCAGCAGTTCAACAGCGGGGGAAGCTTTCTTT
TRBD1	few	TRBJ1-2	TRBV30	CAWSLPAGGRGYTF	TGTGCCTGGAGTCTCCCGGCAGGGGGCCGTGGCTACACCTTC
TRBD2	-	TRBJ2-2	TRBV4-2	CASSQDALLAGGRTGELFF	TGTGCCAGCAGCCAAGACGCCCTACTAGCGGGGGGGCGGACCGGGGAGCTGTTTTTT
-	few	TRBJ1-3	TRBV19	CASMRATSGNTIYF	TGTGCCAGTATGCGAGCTACTTCTGGAAACACCATATATTTT
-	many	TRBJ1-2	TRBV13	CASTQAGPYGYTF	TGTGCCAGCACCCAGGCCGGACCCTATGGCTACACCTTC
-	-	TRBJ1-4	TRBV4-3	CASSQEGDGGREKLFF	TGCGCCAGCAGCCAAGAGGGAGACGGGGGAAGGGAAAAACTGTTTTTT
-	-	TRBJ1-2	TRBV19	CASSTEQGFYGYTF	TGTGCCAGTAGTACCGAACAGGGATTCTATGGCTACACCTTC
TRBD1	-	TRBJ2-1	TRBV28	CASSPPGQGLPAVYNEQFF	TGTGCCAGCAGTCCACCGGGACAGGGGCTTCCAGCTGTCTACAATGAGCAGTTCTTC
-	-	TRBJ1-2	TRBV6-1	CASSEAGGSNYGYTF	TGTGCCAGCAGTGAAGCTGGAGGTTCTAACTATGGCTACACCTTC
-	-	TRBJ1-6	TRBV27	CASRPGSAYNSPLHF	TGTGCCAGCAGGCCCGGTAGCGCCTATAATTCACCCCTCCACTTT
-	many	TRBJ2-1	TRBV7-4	CASSHERELGYNEQFF	TGTGCCAGCAGCCACGAGAGAGAGTTGGGGTACAATGAGCAGTTCTTC
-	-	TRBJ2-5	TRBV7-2	CASSLKETQYF	TGTGCCAGCAGCTTAAAGGAGACCCAGTACTTC
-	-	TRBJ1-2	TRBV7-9	CASSFPTGLDGYTF	TGTGCCAGCAGCTTCCCCACAGGGTTGGATGGCTACACCTTC